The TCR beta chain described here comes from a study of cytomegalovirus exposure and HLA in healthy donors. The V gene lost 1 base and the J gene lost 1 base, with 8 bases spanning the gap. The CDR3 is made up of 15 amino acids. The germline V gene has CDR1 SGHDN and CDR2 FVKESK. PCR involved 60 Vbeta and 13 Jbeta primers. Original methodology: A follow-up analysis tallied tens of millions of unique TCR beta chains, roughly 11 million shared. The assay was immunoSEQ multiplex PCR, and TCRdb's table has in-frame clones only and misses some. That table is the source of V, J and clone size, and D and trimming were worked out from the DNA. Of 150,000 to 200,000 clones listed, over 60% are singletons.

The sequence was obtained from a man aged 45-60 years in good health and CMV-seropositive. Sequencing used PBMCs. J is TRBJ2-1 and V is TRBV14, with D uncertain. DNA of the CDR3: TGTGCCAGCAGCCAAGTTCAGTCATCCTACAATGAGCAGTTCTTC. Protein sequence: CASSQVQSSYNEQFF.